This entry lists 25 T cell receptor beta chains sequenced from one sample in a study of shared clonotypes between healthy human individuals (dated by TCRdb to 2020 to 2022). Receptor libraries were prepared by the immunoSEQ multiplex PCR assay. The source is immuneACCESS, and TCRdb retained only in-frame sequences with V and J called. Part of the clones is not carried over; for the studies checked, unresolved V genes explain less than half of this, and the remainder is unexplained. For this sample there are roughly 200,000 clones; 65% to 70% appear just once. The top ten hold more than 9% of the sample. Sequencing was done on a sample of memory CD4+ T cells sorted from blood. Interpreted using the paper, the cell subset or site label stands for: CD45RA-negative fraction. The receptors originated from a man between 25 and 39 years old in good health.

The CDR3 bases are TGTGCCAGCAGTAAATTACAGGGGATAGGCACTGAAGCTTTCTTT. Its protein product is CASSKLQGIGTEAFF. V gene TRBV6-5 combines with J gene TRBJ1-1; the match to TRBD1 covers 7 bases. CDR1 and CDR2 from the germline V gene are MNHEY and SVGAGI. The CDR3 covers 15 residues. After removal of 5 bases from V and 4 bases from J, the junction contained 10 bases not matched to a gene.

This clone was detected many times. The rearrangement links TRBV10-2 to TRBJ2-1; possible D gene TRBD1, 5 bases. CDR3 length equals 11 residues. CDR1 is WSHSY and CDR2 is SAAADI in the germline V gene. The V gene lost 6 bases and the J gene lost 8 bases, with 8 bases spanning the gap. The CDR3: CASRTAHEQFF. The CDR3 region has the DNA TGCGCCAGCAGGACAGCCCATGAGCAGTTCTTC.

This clone was counted a few times. The J gene is TRBJ1-5, the V gene TRBV5-5; unclear D gene. Deletions cut 1 base from V and 0 bases from J, with 8 bases between. The CDR3 length is 15 residues. Germline CDR1 is SGHKS and CDR2 is YYEKEE (reference sequence). CDR3 sequence: CASSLTGLSNQPQHF. The CDR3 DNA sequence: TGTGCCAGCAGCTTGACTGGCCTTAGCAATCAGCCCCAGCATTTT.

This clone was seen a single time. J is TRBJ2-2 and V is TRBV11-3; D could derive from TRBD1 or TRBD2 (6 bases each). Germline CDR1 reads SGHNT; CDR2 reads YENEEA. V was clipped by 4 bases and J by 6 bases, with 18 bases between them. CDR3 length equals 16 residues. The CDR3 protein is CASSSGRGQNAGELFF. CDR3 coding DNA: TGTGCCAGCAGCTCCGGACGGGGGCAAAACGCCGGGGAGCTGTTTTTT.

The genes are TRBV9 and TRBJ1-4; no clear D gene. The ends were cut back, 3 bases at V and 0 bases at J, with 9 bases in the middle. The CDR3 is made up of 15 amino acids. Germline loops: CDR1 SGDLS, CDR2 YYNGEE. In nucleotides, the CDR3 is TGTGCCAGCAGCGCCGAAATTACAACTAATGAAAAACTGTTTTTT. Encoded protein: CASSAEITTNEKLFF. Together with reference TRBV9 and TRBJ1-4, the CDR3 gives the full variable domain: DSGVTQTPKHLITATGQRVTLRCSPRSGDLSVYWYQQSLDQGLQFLIQYYNGEERAKGNILERFSAQQFPDLHSELNLSSLELGDSALYFCASSAEITTNEKLFFGSGTQLSVL.

V usage is TRBV10-3 and J usage is TRBJ1-2; D is unresolved. Germline V gene data show CDR1 as ENHRY and CDR2 as SYGVKD. V was clipped by 10 bases and J by 2 bases, with 14 bases between them. The CDR3 contains 13 residues. The CDR3 reads CATHTTENYGYTF. DNA of the CDR3: TGTGCCACCCACACAACAGAGAACTATGGCTACACCTTC.

The V call is TRBV5-1, the J call TRBJ2-3; 7 bases are a match to TRBD1. Germline V CDR1 and CDR2: SGHRS, YFSETQ. The CDR3 covers 14 residues. Unmatched junction bases numbered 5, after V lost 2 bases and J lost 5 bases. Written as DNA, the CDR3 is TGCGCCAGCAGCTTTACAGGGGTTGGAGATACGCAGTATTTT. Protein: CASSFTGVGDTQYF.

Only a few counts were recorded for this clone. The chain carries TRBV6-1 and TRBJ2-1; 11 bases match TRBD2. The CDR3 covers 15 residues. Trimming removed 5 bases from V and 7 bases from J; junction bases left unmatched: 7. The germline V gene encodes CDR1 MNHNS and CDR2 SASEGT. DNA for the CDR3: TGTGCCAGCAGTTCCCCGGGACTAGCGGTTAATGAGCAGTTCTTC. Its translation is CASSSPGLAVNEQFF.

CDR3 nucleotides: TGTGCCACCACGGACAGGGATGGACAGACCCAGTACTTC. Protein product: CATTDRDGQTQYF. V gene TRBV10-3 combines with J gene TRBJ2-5, with 8 bases fitting TRBD1. V gave up 10 bases and J gave up 6 bases; unmatched junction bases: 10. The germline V gene has CDR1 ENHRY and CDR2 SYGVKD. This CDR3 is built from 13 residues.

This clone was seen a few times. For the CDR3, the DNA is TGCAGTGCTAGAGAGAACAGAGGCTACACCTTC. Residues: CSARENRGYTF. This chain joins TRBV20-1 and TRBJ1-2; D is unclear. Germline loops: CDR1 DFQATT, CDR2 SNEGSKA (reference sequence). The V end lost 0 bases, the J end lost 8 bases, and 7 bases lay between the germline ends. The CDR3 is 11 amino acids.

The chain employs TRBV15 and TRBJ1-3, with 8 bases lining up with TRBD1. The CDR3 runs to 15 residues. Germline trimming cut 4 bases from V and 4 bases from J; bases unmatched to any gene: 6. Per the germline V gene, CDR1 is LNHNV and CDR2 is YYDKDF (reference sequence). The CDR3 DNA sequence: TGTGCCACCAGCACACGGACAGGGCTGGGAAACACCATATATTTT. Translating it yields CATSTRTGLGNTIYF.

The chain joins TRBV11-2 to TRBJ1-5; D is unresolved. Looked up from germline, CDR1 is SGHAT and CDR2 is FQNNGV. V dropped 3 bases and J dropped 7 bases, with 10 bases sitting between them. The CDR3 contains 13 residues. Written as DNA, the CDR3 is TGTGCCAGCAGCTTCGATTTGGTACAGCCCCAGCATTTT. This sequence encodes CASSFDLVQPQHF.

The V gene is TRBV7-6, the J gene TRBJ1-5; a weak D match, TRBD1 (5 bases). This CDR3 is built from 14 residues. Between the trimmed V and J ends, which lost 5 bases and 2 bases, there was a span of 10 bases. Germline values: CDR1 SGHVS, CDR2 FNYEAQ. CDR3 residues: CASSMGQGNQPQHF. CDR3 in DNA: TGTGCCAGCAGCATGGGGCAGGGCAATCAGCCCCAGCATTTT.

The J gene is TRBJ2-5, the V gene TRBV7-9; D possibly corresponds to TRBD2 (5 bases). Germline values: CDR1 SEHNR, CDR2 FQNEAQ (reference sequence). V shed 8 bases and J shed 4 bases, with 11 bases lying between them. CDR3 length equals 12 residues. CDR3 amino acids: CASGWGVETQYF. The CDR3 DNA sequence: TGTGCCAGCGGTTGGGGAGTAGAGACCCAGTACTTC.

CDR3 nucleotide sequence: TGTGCCGCAGGGGAAATGAACACTGAAGCTTTCTTT. Its protein is CAAGEMNTEAFF. This chain joins TRBV28 and TRBJ1-1; D might be TRBD1 (6 bases). The CDR3 is made up of 12 amino acids. Germline values: CDR1 MDHEN, CDR2 SYDVKM. V lost 11 bases and J 0 bases, leaving 10 bases between the germline ends.

The genes are TRBV25-1 and TRBJ1-2; D uncertain. Trimming left V 4 bases short and J 1 base short, with 7 bases between. The CDR3 length is 13 residues. Germline V gene data show CDR1 as MGHDK and CDR2 as SYGVNS. CDR3 nucleotide sequence: TGTGCCAGCAGTGTTGGAGTTAACTATGGCTACACCTTC. It specifies CASSVGVNYGYTF.

This chain uses TRBV27 with TRBJ2-3; TRBD2 matches 9 bases. CDR3 length: 13 amino acids. Germline CDR1 reads MNHEY; CDR2 reads SMNVEV (reference sequence). CDR3 nucleotide sequence: TGTGCAGTAGCGGGAGTTACCACAGATACGCAGTATTTT. It is translated as CAVAGVTTDTQYF.

The chain links TRBV20-1 to TRBJ2-1; D unclear. The V gene lost 2 bases and the J gene lost 8 bases, with 7 bases spanning the gap. This CDR3 is 11 amino acids long. The germline gives CDR1 DFQATT, CDR2 SNEGSKA (reference sequence). CDR3 residues: CSARRDDEQFF. In nucleotides, the CDR3 is TGCAGTGCTAGAAGAGATGATGAGCAGTTCTTC.

The chain combines TRBV4-3 with TRBJ2-7, with 11 bases matching TRBD2. The CDR3 runs to 17 residues. Germline CDR1 reads LGHNA; CDR2 reads YSLEER. The trim removed 3 bases at V and 0 bases at J, leaving 7 bases unmatched. CDR3 sequence reads: CASSQATSGGSSYEQYF. CDR3 nucleotides: TGCGCCAGCAGCCAGGCCACTAGCGGGGGTTCCTCCTACGAGCAGTACTTC.

The chain recombines TRBV5-1 with TRBJ2-4; TRBD2 is a possible D gene (5 bases). V lost 0 bases to trimming and J lost 5 bases, with 12 bases between them. The CDR3 totals 15 residues. Germline CDR1 and CDR2: SGHRS and YFSETQ. CDR3 DNA: TGCGCCAGCAGCTTGGCCGGGGAAGCAGAAAACATTCAGTACTTC. It specifies CASSLAGEAENIQYF. Based on the CDR3 plus reference TRBV5-1 and TRBJ2-4, the full variable domain is KAGVTQTPRYLIKTRGQQVTLSCSPISGHRSVSWYQQTPGQGLQFLFEYFSETQRNKGNFPGRFSGRQFSNSRSEMNVSTLELGDSALYLCASSLAGEAENIQYFGAGTRLSVL.

V and J are TRBV7-2 and TRBJ2-2; D ambiguous. Trimming took off 4 bases at V and 7 bases at J, with 10 bases between the two ends. The CDR3 is 13 amino acids. Germline V CDR1 and CDR2: SGHTA, FQGNSA. In DNA, the CDR3 is TGTGCCAGCAGCTCCTCTCGTTACGGGGAGCTGTTTTTT. Protein product: CASSSSRYGELFF.

This clone was seen ten or more times. The rearrangement links TRBV2 to TRBJ2-7; D unresolved. Germline CDR1 reads SNHLY; CDR2 reads FYNNEI. V lost 4 bases to trimming and J lost 7 bases, with 14 bases between them. The CDR3 extends over 13 amino acids. In DNA, the CDR3 is TGTGCCAGCAGTGGGCAAACGGTCGAAGAGCAGTACTTC. Amino acid sequence: CASSGQTVEEQYF.

This clone was observed a handful of times. This chain links TRBV5-1 with TRBJ2-5; no clear D gene. The V end lost 1 base, the J end lost 2 bases, and 18 bases lay between the germline ends. Germline loops: CDR1 SGHRS, CDR2 YFSETQ. The CDR3 length is 17 residues. The CDR3 bases are TGCGCCAGCAGCTTGTTAAACTCATACCCAGTGCAAGAGACCCAGTACTTC. Residues: CASSLLNSYPVQETQYF.

This chain connects TRBV7-6 to TRBJ2-1, with D uncertain. The V end was cut by 3 bases, the J end by 0 bases, with 9 bases between. The CDR3 has 15 amino acids. Per the germline V gene, CDR1 is SGHVS and CDR2 is FNYEAQ. This CDR3 reads CASSLNSVSYNEQFF. The DNA for the CDR3 is TGTGCCAGCAGCTTGAACAGCGTCTCCTACAATGAGCAGTTCTTC.

This rearrangement joins TRBV2 to TRBJ2-7; 12 bases are a match to TRBD2. CDR3 length: 15 residues. CDR1 is SNHLY, CDR2 FYNNEI, per germline. V shed 6 bases, J shed 5 bases, and the junction held 8 bases outside the gene matches. Here the CDR3 reads CASSGTSGRFNEQYF. Here the CDR3 DNA reads TGTGCCAGCAGCGGAACTAGCGGGAGGTTCAACGAGCAGTACTTC.